Each of the 24 T cell receptor beta chains below was sequenced from the same sample in a study of cytomegalovirus exposure and HLA in healthy donors. The PCR ran on 60 Vbeta and 13 Jbeta primers. This table comes from immunoSEQ multiplex PCR, and its TCRdb copy is limited to in-frame clones, with some not included. There are 250,000 to 350,000 clones in the sample; just over 85% occur only once, and around 4.2% lies in the top ten. The sample taken for sequencing was PBMCs. These TCRs come from a man aged 35-49 years in good health and CMV-seropositive.

This clone was counted once. The chain uses TRBV28 and TRBJ2-7; tentatively, D is TRBD2 (5 bases). The ends were cut back, 3 bases at V and 6 bases at J, with 15 bases in the middle. The germline gives CDR1 MDHEN, CDR2 SYDVKM. The CDR3 spans 14 residues. CDR3 amino acids: CASSLAAEVGEQYF. CDR3 DNA: TGTGCCAGCAGTTTGGCGGCGGAGGTGGGCGAGCAGTACTTC.

The CDR3 spells CASSENGLSRETQYF. In nucleotides, the CDR3 is TGTGCCAGCAGTGAGAACGGACTCAGTAGGGAGACCCAGTACTTC. This chain uses TRBV2 with TRBJ2-5, with D possibly TRBD2 on 5 matching bases. CDR3 length: 15 residues. Germline CDR1 and CDR2: SNHLY and FYNNEI. With 3 bases removed from V and 5 bases from J, the gap between germline ends came to 16 bases.

The genes are TRBV7-9 and TRBJ2-4; TRBD2 might be the D (6 bases). V lost 0 bases to trimming and J lost 9 bases, with 21 bases between them. Germline V lookup: CDR1 SEHNR, CDR2 FQNEAQ (reference sequence). This CDR3 region has 17 residues. This CDR3 reads CASSLARRGPPDGIQYF. In nucleotides, the CDR3 is TGTGCCAGCAGCTTAGCTAGGAGGGGACCCCCGGACGGCATTCAGTACTTC.

The rearrangement links TRBV6-5 to TRBJ2-7, with 10 bases that match TRBD2. There are 14 residues in the CDR3. Per the germline V gene, CDR1 is MNHEY and CDR2 is SVGAGI. The junction had 7 bases not matched to a gene; V was cut back by 6 bases and J by 5 bases. CDR3: CASRPGLARDEQYF. The CDR3 DNA is TGTGCCAGCAGACCGGGACTAGCGCGGGACGAGCAGTACTTC.

This clone was seen more than once but under ten times. The V and J genes are TRBV21-1 and TRBJ1-5. TRBV21-1 is designated a pseudogene. The CDR3 loop spans 18 amino acids. CDR3 amino acids: CASSKGWSVEHSNQPQHF. CDR3 sequence (DNA): TGTGCCAGCAGCAAAGGGTGGAGTGTGGAGCATAGCAATCAGCCCCAGCATTTT.

The chain is built from TRBV27 and TRBJ2-1; D gene unclear. V was trimmed by 6 bases and J by 5 bases, leaving 11 bases between them. CDR3 length: 13 residues. Germline-derived CDR1 and CDR2 are MNHEY and SMNVEV (reference sequence). This CDR3 is CASSVWPHNEQFF. The DNA of the CDR3 is TGTGCCAGCAGCGTCTGGCCGCACAATGAGCAGTTCTTC.

The chain is built from TRBV18 and TRBJ2-2, with a weak D call TRBD1 (5 bases). V lost 0 bases, J lost 4 bases, and 15 bases lay in between. The CDR3 contains 17 residues. Germline lookup yields CDR1 KGHSH and CDR2 LQKENI. The CDR3 loop reads CASSPPIRARGTGELFF. The CDR3 DNA reads as TGTGCCAGCTCACCACCAATCCGGGCAAGGGGCACCGGGGAGCTGTTTTTT.

The rearrangement joins TRBV28 to TRBJ2-5; D possibly corresponds to TRBD1 (5 bases). This CDR3 has 14 amino acids. Germline CDR1 reads MDHEN; CDR2 reads SYDVKM. V lost 3 bases and J lost 2, with 10 bases in between. The CDR3 DNA is TGTGCCAGCAGTTTCCTGACAGAACAAGAGACCCAGTACTTC. It is translated as CASSFLTEQETQYF.

The chain has TRBV6-5 and TRBJ2-7; 11 bases map to TRBD1. The CDR3 runs to 15 residues. Germline V CDR1 and CDR2: MNHEY, SVGAGI. With 5 bases clipped from V and 1 base from J, the junction kept 4 bases outside the gene matches. The CDR3 is CASSRGQGVSYEQYF. As DNA, the CDR3 is TGTGCCAGCAGTAGGGGACAGGGGGTTTCCTACGAGCAGTACTTC.

This chain links TRBV5-4 with TRBJ2-7; 12 bases match TRBD2. Germline trimming cut 0 bases from V and 2 bases from J; bases unmatched to any gene: 6. Germline V gene sequence: CDR1 SGHNT, CDR2 YYREEE (reference sequence). The CDR3 is made up of 17 amino acids. The chain's CDR3 is CASSLASGRAGTYEQYF. CDR3 DNA sequence: TGTGCCAGCAGCTTGGCTAGCGGGAGGGCCGGAACCTACGAGCAGTACTTC.

V gene TRBV9 combines with J gene TRBJ1-2; D is undetermined. The length of the CDR3 is 14 residues. With 0 bases removed from V and 6 bases from J, the gap between germline ends came to 12 bases. CDR1 is SGDLS and CDR2 is YYNGEE in the germline V gene. The chain's CDR3 is CASSVEFSGNGYTF. Written as DNA, the CDR3 is TGTGCCAGCAGCGTAGAATTCTCGGGGAATGGCTACACCTTC. The full variable domain, its missing parts supplied by reference TRBV9 and TRBJ1-2, is DSGVTQTPKHLITATGQRVTLRCSPRSGDLSVYWYQQSLDQGLQFLIQYYNGEERAKGNILERFSAQQFPDLHSELNLSSLELGDSALYFCASSVEFSGNGYTFGSGTRLTVV.

The V call is TRBV7-9, the J call TRBJ2-2; TRBD2 matches at 8 bases. This CDR3 is built from 16 residues. Trimming removed 5 bases from V and 3 bases from J; junction bases left unmatched: 8. CDR1 is SEHNR, CDR2 FQNEAQ, per germline (reference sequence). The CDR3 DNA sequence: TGTGCCAGCAGCCCCCGGGGGGGTTCTGACACCGGGGAGCTGTTTTTT. Protein product: CASSPRGGSDTGELFF.

The table lists this clone with a count of one. The chain carries TRBV2 and TRBJ2-2; no clear D gene. Germline assignment: CDR1 SNHLY and CDR2 FYNNEI. This CDR3 has 15 amino acids. V was pared by 4 bases and J by 3 bases, with 12 bases between. The CDR3 nucleotides are TGTGCCAGCAGTGGAAGAACTCCCTACACCGGGGAGCTGTTTTTT. Translation gives CASSGRTPYTGELFF.

This chain connects TRBV7-2 to TRBJ2-1; TRBD1 matches at 9 bases. The V segment lost 5 bases and the J segment 5 bases; nucleotides outside the gene matches: 10. The CDR3 is 16 residues long. Germline CDR1 reads SGHTA; CDR2 reads FQGNSA. CDR3 DNA: TGTGCCAGCAGCCAGTGGGGACAGGGAGCCGACAATGAGCAGTTCTTC. Its protein product is CASSQWGQGADNEQFF.

This rearrangement joins TRBV28 to TRBJ2-6, with 10 bases lining up with TRBD2. The germline CDR1 and CDR2 sequences are MDHEN and SYDVKM. The CDR3 is made up of 18 amino acids. V gave up 3 bases and J gave up 2 bases; unmatched junction bases: 7. The CDR3 loop is CASSFPPAGGPGANVLTF. The CDR3 bases are TGTGCCAGCAGTTTCCCCCCAGCGGGAGGGCCTGGGGCCAACGTCCTGACTTTC. Variable domain in full (rest from reference TRBV28 and TRBJ2-6): DVKVTQSSRYLVKRTGEKVFLECVQDMDHENMFWYRQDPGLGLRLIYFSYDVKMKEKGDIPEGYSVSREKKERFSLILESASTNQTSMYLCASSFPPAGGPGANVLTFGAGSRLTVL.

This chain joins TRBV27 and TRBJ2-7, with 9 bases that match TRBD1. Germline V gives CDR1 MNHEY, CDR2 SMNVEV (reference sequence). J lost 5 bases, V lost 5 bases, and 4 bases had no gene match. The CDR3 spans 13 residues. The CDR3 nucleotides are TGTGCCAGCAGTCCCGGGACAGGGCACGAGCAGTACTTC. Translated, it gives CASSPGTGHEQYF.

This rearrangement joins TRBV7-6 to TRBJ2-7, with 9 bases that match TRBD2. Germline loops: CDR1 SGHVS, CDR2 FNYEAQ. The CDR3 sequence is 16 residues long. V dropped 3 bases and J dropped 4; count of bases not matched to a gene: 10. The CDR3 nucleotides read TGTGCCAGCAGCTTGGGGATAGCGGGAGCGGGATACGAGCAGTACTTC. Its translation is CASSLGIAGAGYEQYF.

V is TRBV27 and J is TRBJ1-2; TRBD1 matches 7 bases. Losses at the gene ends were 4 bases for V and 3 bases for J; bases not matched to a gene: 5. Germline V gives CDR1 MNHEY, CDR2 SMNVEV (reference sequence). There are 14 residues in the CDR3. The CDR3 loop is CASSSLGTDYGYTF. DNA of the CDR3: TGTGCCAGCAGTTCCCTAGGGACAGACTATGGCTACACCTTC.

This rearrangement joins TRBV27 to TRBJ2-1; 9 nucleotides align to TRBD1. CDR1 and CDR2 (germline): MNHEY, SMNVEV (reference sequence). This CDR3 is 15 amino acids long. V dropped 3 bases and J dropped 9; count of bases not matched to a gene: 9. The chain's CDR3 is CASSFSGQGPGEQFF. The CDR3 DNA reads TGTGCCAGCAGTTTTTCGGGACAGGGCCCCGGTGAGCAGTTCTTC.

This rearrangement joins TRBV18 to TRBJ2-1; 8 positions agree with TRBD1. Germline-derived CDR1 and CDR2 are KGHSH and LQKENI. Trimming at V came to 5 bases and at J to 7 bases, leaving 16 bases not matched to a gene. The CDR3 contains 17 residues. CDR3 sequence reads: CASSGSTGGSYGNEQFF. In DNA, the CDR3 is TGTGCCAGCTCAGGCAGTACAGGGGGTAGTTACGGAAATGAGCAGTTCTTC.

In this sample, this clone turned up a few times. Other DNA variants within this sample encode the same CDR3. The chain couples TRBV27 to TRBJ1-1, with D unresolved. V dropped 3 bases and J dropped 1 base, with 6 bases sitting between them. Germline-derived CDR1 and CDR2 are MNHEY and SMNVEV (reference sequence). The CDR3 contains 13 residues. The DNA for the CDR3 is TGTGCCAGCAGTTTGGGCAGGAACACTGAAGCTTTCTTT. Amino acid sequence: CASSLGRNTEAFF.

The rearrangement joins TRBV7-9 to TRBJ2-7, with D maybe TRBD1 (6 bases). The germline gives CDR1 SEHNR, CDR2 FQNEAQ (reference sequence). The CDR3 extends over 17 amino acids. V was trimmed by 2 bases and J by 0 bases, leaving 17 bases between them. As DNA, the CDR3 is TGTGCCAGCAGCTTACCAGGAACAGGGACAAGCTCCTACGAGCAGTACTTC. Its translation: CASSLPGTGTSSYEQYF.

The chain employs TRBV7-8 and TRBJ2-7; the D is unclear. The V end lost 2 bases, the J end lost 3 bases, and 5 bases lay between the germline ends. In germline, CDR1 is SGHVS, CDR2 FQNEAQ. There are 12 residues in the CDR3. This CDR3 is CASSLRSYEQYF. The CDR3 region has the DNA TGTGCCAGCAGCTTACGCAGCTACGAGCAGTACTTC.

The chain employs TRBV5-1 and TRBJ1-1, with D perhaps TRBD1 (6 bases). V gave up 2 bases and J gave up 4 bases, with 12 bases separating them. From germline, CDR1 is SGHRS and CDR2 YFSETQ. The CDR3 covers 14 residues. CDR3 DNA: TGCGCCAGCAGCTTACAACAGGGACCCACTGAAGCTTTCTTT. Protein product: CASSLQQGPTEAFF. Full variable domain (rest looked up from reference TRBV5-1 and TRBJ1-1): KAGVTQTPRYLIKTRGQQVTLSCSPISGHRSVSWYQQTPGQGLQFLFEYFSETQRNKGNFPGRFSGRQFSNSRSEMNVSTLELGDSALYLCASSLQQGPTEAFFGQGTRLTVV.